The 22 T cell receptor beta chains presented below share a single source sample, sequenced in a study of blood T cells in healthy people across ages. PCR was performed a second time for about 7 to 11 cycles using a sample-barcoded 5' primer and a J-beta primer mix. TCRdb reanalysed the 5' RACE reads using MiXCR and keeps one entry per CDR3 protein. The sample has 710,000 or so distinct CDR3 sequences, about 20% seen once. The source material was blood. The receptors here all came from a man aged 65 to 79 in good health.

This clonotype has just a few counts. This chain uses TRBV5-1 with TRBJ1-2, with 7 bases that match TRBD1. The CDR3 has 12 amino acids. In germline, CDR1 is SGHRS, CDR2 YFSETQ. Trimming at V came to 2 bases and at J to 7 bases, leaving 2 bases not matched to a gene. The CDR3 sequence: CASSFEGAGYTF. CDR3 in DNA: TGCGCCAGCAGCTTCGAGGGGGCTGGCTACACCTTC.

This sequence joins TRBV20-1 and TRBJ2-7; D possibly matches TRBD1 or TRBD2 (5 bases each). This CDR3 spans 15 amino acids. With 0 bases removed from V and 0 bases from J, the gap between germline ends came to 12 bases. Per germline, CDR1 DFQATT and CDR2 SNEGSKA (reference sequence). CDR3 nucleotide sequence: TGCAGTGCTAGAGATGCCGGGACCAGCTCCTACGAGCAGTACTTC. It specifies CSARDAGTSSYEQYF.

This clonotype was observed a few times. The V and J genes are TRBV28 and TRBJ2-1; a possible D gene is TRBD2 (5 bases). The germline V gene has CDR1 MDHEN and CDR2 SYDVKM. The CDR3 is made up of 17 amino acids. The V and J ends lost 1 base and 3 bases respectively, with 16 bases between them. Here the CDR3 DNA reads TGTGCCAGCAGTTTATCAACTAGGCAAGGCGTCTACAATGAGCAGTTCTTC. It specifies CASSLSTRQGVYNEQFF.

The rearrangement links TRBV20-1 to TRBJ2-4, with TRBD1 identical over 7 bases. V shed 6 bases, J shed 6 bases, and the junction held 5 bases outside the gene matches. Per the germline V gene, CDR1 is DFQATT and CDR2 is SNEGSKA (reference sequence). The CDR3 runs 12 residues. The CDR3 DNA follows: TGCAGTGCCCGACAGGGCGGAAACATTCAGTACTTC. This encodes CSARQGGNIQYF.

The table lists this clonotype with a few counts. The V gene is TRBV7-6, the J gene TRBJ2-5, with unresolved D. The CDR3 length is 14 residues. Germline loops: CDR1 SGHVS, CDR2 FNYEAQ. The V and J ends lost 7 bases and 5 bases respectively, with 17 bases between them. The CDR3 spells CASKGLGSRETQYF. CDR3 nucleotides: TGTGCCAGCAAAGGGCTAGGGTCTCGGGAGACCCAGTACTTC.

The CDR3 loop reads CSVEEEGDRAFYGYTF. CDR3 in DNA: TGCAGCGTTGAAGAAGAGGGGGACAGGGCTTTCTATGGCTACACCTTC. The chain carries TRBV29-1 and TRBJ1-2, with 9 bases aligning to TRBD1. This CDR3 comprises 16 residues. Germline trimming cut 0 bases from V and 4 bases from J; bases unmatched to any gene: 9. Germline V lookup: CDR1 SQVTM, CDR2 ANQGSEA.

This clonotype showed up just a few times. The V and J genes are TRBV5-1 and TRBJ2-6, with no clear D. The CDR3 is 16 residues long. Germline values: CDR1 SGHRS, CDR2 YFSETQ. The V end was cut by 0 bases, the J end by 0 bases, with 7 bases between. For the CDR3, the DNA is TGCGCCAGCAGCTTGGCCCACTACTCTGGGGCCAACGTCCTGACTTTC. Translating gives CASSLAHYSGANVLTF.

This clonotype was found a few times. The chain carries TRBV12-3 or TRBV12-4 and TRBJ2-5; D gene uncertain. Trimming removed 1 base from V and 5 bases from J, with 11 bases in between. The CDR3 runs 14 residues. The CDR3 DNA reads TGTGCCAGCAGTTTAGTCCCCGCCGCCGAGACCCAGTACTTC. Translation gives CASSLVPAAETQYF.

The chain has TRBV12-3 or TRBV12-4 and TRBJ2-5; D perhaps matches TRBD1 (6 bases). The CDR3 length is 15 residues. Trimming left V 1 base short and J 2 bases short, with 11 bases between. CDR3 region: CASSLGQVGQETQYF. CDR3 sequence (DNA): TGTGCCAGCAGTTTAGGACAGGTCGGGCAAGAGACCCAGTACTTC.

The gene calls are TRBV6-1 and TRBJ2-3, with 9 nucleotides matching TRBD1. Germline CDR1 is MNHNS and CDR2 is SASEGT. After removal of 4 bases from V and 5 bases from J, the junction contained 13 bases not matched to a gene. CDR3 length: 17 amino acids. CDR3 DNA: TGTGCCAGCAGTGTTCGACCTGGGACAGGGACACAAGATACGCAGTATTTT. Its protein product is CASSVRPGTGTQDTQYF.

The genes are TRBV7-9 and TRBJ2-5; D perhaps matches TRBD1 (6 bases). This CDR3 contains 12 residues. Germline lookup yields CDR1 SEHNR and CDR2 FQNEAQ (reference sequence). The CDR3 DNA is TGTGGGGGGCCGCTATCACAAGAGACCCAGTACTTC. Translated, it gives CGGPLSQETQYF. The variable domain in full, with the rest retrieved from reference TRBV7-9 and TRBJ2-5, is DTGVSQNPRHKITKRGQNVTFRCDPISEHNRLYWYRQTLGQGPEFLTYFQNEAQLEKSRLLSDRFSAERPKGSFSTLEIQRTEQGDSAMYLCGGPLSQETQYFGPGTRLLVL.

The chain links TRBV5-1 to TRBJ2-7; no reliable D call. With the DNA end fitting TRBJ2-5 better, the J assignment may be wrong. Germline V gene sequence: CDR1 SGHRS, CDR2 YFSETQ. This CDR3 comprises 16 residues. CDR3 in DNA: TGCGCCAGCAGCTTGGGTTATGGTGCGGTTGGGGAGACCCAGTACTTC. As protein: CASSLGYGAVGETQYF.

The chain joins TRBV7-9 to TRBJ1-1; D is undetermined. V shed 7 bases and J shed 4 bases, with 13 bases lying between them. This CDR3 is 13 amino acids long. From germline, CDR1 is SEHNR and CDR2 FQNEAQ (reference sequence). The CDR3 reads CASTYYVGTEAFF. CDR3 nucleotides: TGTGCCAGCACCTACTACGTGGGCACTGAAGCTTTCTTT.

This clonotype has more than one count but fewer than ten. This rearrangement joins TRBV5-1 to TRBJ1-2; D not certain. CDR3 length: 14 residues. Germline V gene lookup returns CDR1 SGHRS and CDR2 YFSETQ. Trimming stripped 0 bases from V and 10 bases from J, with 16 bases between. This CDR3 reads CASSLALDSRLYTF. CDR3 nucleotide sequence: TGCGCCAGCAGCTTGGCCTTAGACTCCAGGCTCTACACCTTC.

This clonotype occurred many times. The rearrangement links TRBV3-1 to TRBJ2-3; a weak D match, TRBD2 (6 bases). CDR1 is LGHDT, CDR2 YNNKEL, per germline (reference sequence). This CDR3 region has 15 residues. V was shortened by 1 base and J by 0 bases, with 8 bases between the two germline ends. CDR3 amino acids: CASSQAGVSTDTQYF. CDR3 DNA sequence: TGTGCCAGCAGCCAAGCGGGGGTTAGCACAGATACGCAGTATTTT.

Only a few counts were recorded for this clonotype. The chain is built from TRBV6-2 or TRBV6-3 and TRBJ2-1, with a weak D call TRBD2 (5 bases). V lost 4 bases and J 2 bases, leaving 12 bases between the germline ends. This CDR3 is 15 amino acids long. The germline gives CDR1 MNHEY, CDR2 SVGEGT. The CDR3 loop is CASSSGFPAYNEQFF. CDR3 bases: TGTGCCAGCAGTTCGGGGTTTCCGGCCTACAATGAGCAGTTCTTC.

This clonotype was seen a handful of times. This rearrangement joins TRBV6-2 or TRBV6-3 to TRBJ1-2, with 9 nucleotides matching TRBD1. The CDR3 is made up of 16 amino acids. Per germline, CDR1 MNHEY and CDR2 SVGEGT. Germline trimming cut 5 bases from V and 1 base from J; bases unmatched to any gene: 8. The CDR3: CASSNLLGQGNYGYTF. As DNA, the CDR3 is TGTGCCAGCAGTAACCTTTTGGGACAGGGTAACTATGGCTACACCTTC.

This clonotype has a count of ten or more. This chain uses TRBV20-1 with TRBJ2-1; 8 nucleotides line up with TRBD2. Per the germline V gene, CDR1 is DFQATT and CDR2 is SNEGSKA (reference sequence). The CDR3 loop spans 16 amino acids. Trimming cost V 5 bases and J 8 bases; bases outside gene matches: 17. CDR3 bases: TGCAGTGCTCCTCCTCTTGGTAGCGGGGCGGACGATGAGCAGTTCTTC. Protein sequence: CSAPPLGSGADDEQFF.

J is TRBJ1-1 and V is TRBV28; D remains unclear. The germline gives CDR1 MDHEN, CDR2 SYDVKM. CDR3 length: 15 residues. V dropped 4 bases and J dropped 5 bases, with 17 bases sitting between them. The CDR3 DNA follows: TGTGCCAGCAGTTCCCCGGGGAGCCGGAGAACTGAAGCTTTCTTT. It codes for CASSSPGSRRTEAFF.

With regard to this clonotype: The junction shows a germline mismatch at one end, possibly a read error. This chain links TRBV5-1 with TRBJ2-1; 8 bases agree with TRBD2. The germline V gene encodes CDR1 SGHRS and CDR2 YFSETQ. The CDR3 is 15 amino acids. In DNA form, the CDR3 reads TGCGCCAGCAGCTTAGCGGGGGAGGCCTACAATAAGCAGTTCTTC. Encoded protein: CASSLAGEAYNKQFF.

This clonotype showed up just a few times. The V and J genes are TRBV7-9 and TRBJ2-6, with unresolved D. In germline, CDR1 is SEHNR, CDR2 FQNEAQ (reference sequence). Trimming took off 3 bases at V and 1 base at J, with 4 bases between the two ends. The CDR3 has 14 amino acids. CDR3 protein: CASSFWSGANVLTF. The CDR3 region has the DNA TGTGCCAGCAGCTTTTGGTCTGGGGCCAACGTCCTGACTTTC.

The V call is TRBV7-7, the J call TRBJ1-1; D is uncertain. Germline V gives CDR1 SSHAT, CDR2 FNYEAQ (reference sequence). V was pared by 6 bases and J by 5 bases, with 13 bases between. The CDR3 loop spans 13 amino acids. The CDR3 DNA follows: TGTGCCAGCAGTTTCCGGTGGGGTACTGAAGCTTTCTTT. This gives the protein CASSFRWGTEAFF.